The present TCR beta chain was sequenced within a study of T cell clonality in common variable immunodeficiency. Study outcomes and limitations: CVID subjects showed higher TCRbeta clonality than healthy controls. Links between repertoire features and CVID complications were heterogeneity-limited. Common variable immunodeficiency TCR beta sequences reportedly had fewer deletions and N-nucleotide insertions. Fewer TCRbeta clones were shared among CVID subjects than controls.

For at least one year, all CVID subjects received replacement immunoglobulin. Here immunoSEQ multiplex PCR was the method, and the copy in TCRdb shows in-frame clones only, minus some. This sample comprises approximately 5,700 clones, none seen once only. There are a few counts of this clone. The antigen remains undetermined. The clonotype originates from a human donor with common variable immunodeficiency. Sequenced material: peripheral blood mononuclear cells.

Here the CDR3 reads CASSPGARSGNTIYF. CDR3 DNA (partial): TGTGCCAGCTCACCAGGGGCCCGCTCTGGAAACACC. The genes are TRBV18 and TRBJ1-3; D may be TRBD1 (5 bases). Coverage ceases 3 residues before the CDR3 finishes, and the germline J gene fills in the end. Per germline, CDR1 KGHSH and CDR2 LQKENI. V dropped 2 bases and J dropped 0 bases, with 8 bases sitting between them. The CDR3 runs to 15 residues.